Listed here are 22 T cell receptor beta chains from one sample, sequenced in a study of cytotoxic CD8 clonotypes in ibrutinib-treated CLL. TCRdb keeps only in-frame clones here, not all; method: immunoSEQ multiplex PCR. Found here are 35,000 to 45,000 clones, roughly 49% of them singletons; the top ten hold 15% to 20%. The input for sequencing was PBMCs, taken before ibrutinib treatment. The origin of the receptors is a human donor with chronic lymphocytic leukemia.

The sample holds a few counts of this clone. J is TRBJ1-4 and V is TRBV19, with 7 positions matching TRBD1. After removal of 9 bases from V and 4 bases from J, the junction contained 14 bases not matched to a gene. Germline assignment: CDR1 LNHDA and CDR2 SQIVND (reference sequence). This CDR3 has 16 residues. CDR3 residues: CASLPVGRDSNEKLFF. The CDR3 region has the DNA TGTGCCAGCCTCCCGGTAGGCAGGGACAGTAATGAAAAACTGTTTTTT.

The chain combines TRBV7-2 with TRBJ1-5; weak D call: TRBD1 (6 bases). Trimming cost V 3 bases and J 9 bases, with 18 bases left between them. Germline CDR1 reads SGHTA; CDR2 reads FQGNSA. The CDR3 runs to 15 residues. CDR3 sequence reads: CASSFNQGSLGPQHF. CDR3 DNA: TGTGCCAGCAGCTTCAACCAGGGGTCCCTTGGGCCCCAGCATTTT.

The chain recombines TRBV27 with TRBJ1-5, with 8 bases lining up with TRBD1. The CDR3 totals 15 residues. Germline trimming cut 5 bases from V and 1 base from J; bases unmatched to any gene: 4. Germline values: CDR1 MNHEY, CDR2 SMNVEV (reference sequence). CDR3 DNA: TGTGCCAGCAGTGAACAGGGGGTGAGCAATCAGCCCCAGCATTTT. It encodes CASSEQGVSNQPQHF.

Only a few counts were recorded for this clone. V and J are TRBV11-2 and TRBJ1-1; no clear D. The germline V gene encodes CDR1 SGHAT and CDR2 FQNNGV. The ends were cut back, 1 base at V and 4 bases at J, with 13 bases in the middle. The CDR3 spans 15 residues. As DNA, the CDR3 is TGTGCCAGCAGCTTAGTTGGGCTCGTCGGCACTGAAGCTTTCTTT. It specifies CASSLVGLVGTEAFF.

This sequence joins TRBV6-5 and TRBJ1-5; D may be TRBD1 (5 bases). The V gene lost 4 bases and the J gene lost 2 bases, with 6 bases spanning the gap. Germline values: CDR1 MNHEY, CDR2 SVGAGI. The CDR3 sequence is 13 residues long. This CDR3 is CASSWGGNQPQHF. CDR3 DNA sequence: TGTGCCAGCAGTTGGGGGGGCAATCAGCCCCAGCATTTT.

This clone was detected a few times. This chain uses TRBV13 with TRBJ2-5; the match to TRBD1 covers 8 bases. V lost 5 bases and J lost 5; bases outside the gene matches: 10. This CDR3 is 15 amino acids long. CDR1 is PRHDT and CDR2 is FYEKMQ in the germline V gene (reference sequence). The CDR3 is CASSTLDREGETQYF. The CDR3 DNA reads as TGTGCCAGCAGCACGTTGGACAGGGAAGGCGAGACCCAGTACTTC. The full variable domain, rest sourced from reference TRBV13 and TRBJ2-5, is AAGVIQSPRHLIKEKRETATLKCYPIPRHDTVYWYQQGPGQDPQFLISFYEKMQSDKGSIPDRFSAQQFSDYHSELNMSSLELGDSALYFCASSTLDREGETQYFGPGTRLLVL.

In this sample, this clone turned up a few times. V is TRBV7-9 and J is TRBJ1-2; tentative D call: TRBD1 (5 bases). Trimming stripped 1 base from V and 5 bases from J, with 5 bases between. The V gene's germline CDR1 is SEHNR and CDR2 FQNEAQ (reference sequence). The CDR3 covers 12 residues. For the CDR3, the DNA is TGTGCCAGCAGCTTAGAGGGGTATGGCTACACCTTC. It codes for CASSLEGYGYTF.

The CDR3 here is CASKTRGGLYNEQFF. DNA for the CDR3: TGTGCCAGCAAGACACGGGGGGGCCTCTACAATGAGCAGTTCTTC. The rearrangement links TRBV6-1 to TRBJ2-1; TRBD2 matches 8 bases. The length of the CDR3 is 15 residues. With 7 bases clipped from V and 3 bases from J, the junction kept 8 bases outside the gene matches. CDR1 is MNHNS, CDR2 SASEGT, per germline.

The V gene is TRBV7-2, the J gene TRBJ2-7; no clear D gene. The V end lost 1 base, the J end lost 1 base, and 11 bases lay between the germline ends. The germline V gene has CDR1 SGHTA and CDR2 FQGNSA. CDR3 length equals 15 residues. The CDR3 nucleotides read TGTGCCAGCAGCTTAGGATGGGTAAATTCCTACGAGCAGTACTTC. It is translated as CASSLGWVNSYEQYF.

The chain uses TRBV27 and TRBJ1-5; 7 nucleotides agree with TRBD1. The CDR3 consists of 16 residues. Germline CDR1 reads MNHEY; CDR2 reads SMNVEV (reference sequence). J was trimmed by 5 bases and V by 7 bases; bases with no gene match: 14. CDR3 protein: CASTTYMGTEHQPQHF. For the CDR3, the DNA is TGTGCCAGCACCACTTATATGGGGACAGAACATCAGCCCCAGCATTTT.

This clone was recorded a few times. This chain connects TRBV5-4 to TRBJ1-2; perhaps TRBD1 as D (5 bases). The germline gives CDR1 SGHNT, CDR2 YYREEE (reference sequence). Trimming pared 5 bases from V and 7 bases from J, leaving 18 bases between. The CDR3 loop spans 14 amino acids. The chain's CDR3 is CASRRDALRRGYTF. CDR3 sequence (DNA): TGTGCCAGCAGAAGGGACGCTTTGCGGCGTGGCTACACCTTC. The full variable domain, its missing parts supplied by reference TRBV5-4 and TRBJ1-2, is ETGVTQSPTHLIKTRGQQVTLRCSSQSGHNTVSWYQQALGQGPQFIFQYYREEENGRGNFPPRFSGLQFPNYSSELNVNALELDDSALYLCASRRDALRRGYTFGSGTRLTVV.

This clone is medium-sized by share. The V call is TRBV7-2, the J call TRBJ2-1; 7 nucleotides match TRBD1. In germline, CDR1 is SGHTA, CDR2 FQGNSA. The CDR3 covers 14 residues. Unmatched junction bases numbered 7, after V lost 4 bases and J lost 7 bases. The DNA of the CDR3 is TGTGCCAGCAGCTGGTACAGGGGAAGGAATGAGCAGTTCTTC. Its translation: CASSWYRGRNEQFF.

The chain uses TRBV5-6 and TRBJ1-1, with 7 bases fitting TRBD1. The germline CDR1 and CDR2 sequences are SGHDT and YYEEEE. There are 13 residues in the CDR3. Unmatched junction bases numbered 1, after V lost 1 base and J lost 4 bases. Written as DNA, the CDR3 is TGTGCCAGCAGCTTGTCAGGGGGCACTGAAGCTTTCTTT. It translates to CASSLSGGTEAFF.

The chain carries TRBV6-1 and TRBJ1-1; weak D call: TRBD1 (6 bases). The CDR3 has 13 residues. V was shortened by 2 bases and J by 6 bases, with 10 bases between the two germline ends. CDR1 is MNHNS, CDR2 SASEGT, per germline. The CDR3 DNA sequence: TGTGCCAGCAGTGAAACAGGGAAAGCTGAAGCTTTCTTT. Protein product: CASSETGKAEAFF.

The genes are TRBV5-1 and TRBJ1-6; possible D gene TRBD1, 5 bases. V was trimmed by 0 bases and J by 7 bases, leaving 11 bases between them. The CDR3 is 15 amino acids. The germline V gene encodes CDR1 SGHRS and CDR2 YFSETQ. The CDR3 DNA is TGCGCCAGCAGCTTGGTTGGGGCCACGAATTCACCCCTCCACTTT. It is translated as CASSLVGATNSPLHF.

This clone has only one observation. This chain uses TRBV5-1 with TRBJ2-1; D is possibly TRBD2 (5 bases). CDR3 size: 13 residues. Germline-derived CDR1 and CDR2 are SGHRS and YFSETQ. Trimming cost V 4 bases and J 9 bases, with 14 bases left between them. This chain's CDR3 is CASSEDPAGEQFF. For the CDR3, the DNA is TGCGCCAGCAGCGAGGATCCCGCGGGTGAGCAGTTCTTC.

The chain is built from TRBV5-1 and TRBJ1-5; 7 nucleotides align to TRBD1. Germline V gene sequence: CDR1 SGHRS, CDR2 YFSETQ. Unmatched junction bases numbered 5, after V lost 1 base and J lost 4 bases. The CDR3 is 15 residues long. CDR3 loop: CASSLTGVRNQPQHF. CDR3 sequence (DNA): TGCGCCAGCAGCTTGACAGGGGTTCGGAATCAGCCCCAGCATTTT.

This clone was recorded only once. The rearrangement joins TRBV6-1 to TRBJ2-3, with 8 nucleotides matching TRBD2. This CDR3 is built from 15 residues. With 5 bases clipped from V and 2 bases from J, the junction kept 6 bases outside the gene matches. The germline CDR1 and CDR2 sequences are MNHNS and SASEGT. CDR3 sequence reads: CASSWAGGLTDTQYF. In DNA form, the CDR3 reads TGTGCCAGCAGTTGGGCGGGGGGTCTCACAGATACGCAGTATTTT.

This clone was found a few times. The gene calls are TRBV6-5 and TRBJ1-6; perhaps TRBD1 as D (5 bases). Germline V lookup: CDR1 MNHEY, CDR2 SVGAGI. Between the trimmed V and J ends, which lost 2 bases and 7 bases, there was a span of 15 bases. This CDR3 is built from 16 residues. The CDR3 is CASSYPPRRGNSPLHF. CDR3 DNA sequence: TGTGCCAGCAGTTACCCCCCCCGTCGGGGGAATTCACCCCTCCACTTT.

CDR3 DNA sequence: TGTGCCAGCTCAGACAAACGCACAGATACGCAGTATTTT. This translates into CASSDKRTDTQYF. J is TRBJ2-3 and V is TRBV18; the D is unclear. Germline CDR1 KGHSH, CDR2 LQKENI. The ends were cut back, 5 bases at V and 1 base at J, with 7 bases in the middle. This CDR3 is built from 13 residues. The full variable domain, with the rest looked up from reference TRBV18 and TRBJ2-3, is NAGVMQNPRHLVRRRGQEARLRCSPMKGHSHVYWYRQLPEEGLKFMVYLQKENIIDESGMPKERFSAEFPKEGPSILRIQQVVRGDSAAYFCASSDKRTDTQYFGPGTRLTVL.

The J gene is TRBJ2-3, the V gene TRBV5-1, with 11 positions matching TRBD1. The CDR3 sequence is 16 residues long. CDR1 and CDR2 (germline): SGHRS, YFSETQ. V lost 2 bases and J lost 4; bases outside the gene matches: 6. Here the CDR3 DNA reads TGCGCCAGCAGCTTTACCGGGACAGGGGGTGCAGATACGCAGTATTTT. This codes for CASSFTGTGGADTQYF. Filled out from reference TRBV5-1 and TRBJ2-3, the complete variable domain reads KAGVTQTPRYLIKTRGQQVTLSCSPISGHRSVSWYQQTPGQGLQFLFEYFSETQRNKGNFPGRFSGRQFSNSRSEMNVSTLELGDSALYLCASSFTGTGGADTQYFGPGTRLTVL.

The chain couples TRBV11-3 to TRBJ2-2; D ambiguous. The V gene's germline CDR1 is SGHNT and CDR2 YENEEA. CDR3 length equals 14 residues. V was shortened by 1 base and J by 0 bases, with 3 bases between the two germline ends. CDR3 loop: CASSLGSNTGELFF. The CDR3 DNA reads TGTGCCAGCAGCTTAGGATCGAACACCGGGGAGCTGTTTTTT.